The 29 T cell receptor beta chains below all came from one sample that was sequenced in a study of STAT5B mutations in CD4+ large granular lymphocyte leukemia. Here immunoSEQ multiplex PCR was the method, and the copy in TCRdb shows in-frame clones only, minus some. The sample records approximately 36,000 clones, over 70% being singletons. Sequenced material: CD4+ T cells from blood buffy coats. These receptors all stem from a human donor in good health.

This CDR3 is CASSQGYATQGTDTQYF. The DNA of the CDR3 is TGCGCCAGCAGCCAAGGGTATGCTACCCAGGGCACAGATACGCAGTATTTT. The V gene is TRBV4-3, the J gene TRBJ2-3; D not certain. CDR3 length: 17 amino acids. Germline lookup yields CDR1 LGHNA and CDR2 YSLEER. The V gene lost 1 base and the J gene lost 1 base, with 15 bases spanning the gap.

The chain combines TRBV5-1 with TRBJ2-7; D uncertain. The CDR3 loop spans 13 amino acids. Germline assignment: CDR1 SGHRS and CDR2 YFSETQ. V gave up 2 bases and J gave up 7 bases, with 13 bases separating them. This CDR3 is CASSFLDPVEQYF. The DNA of the CDR3 is TGCGCCAGCAGCTTTCTTGATCCGGTTGAGCAGTACTTC.

The V and J genes are TRBV4-1 and TRBJ2-7; TRBD2 matches at 11 bases. This CDR3 is built from 17 residues. The ends lost 2 bases at V and 0 bases at J; junction bases unmatched: 6. Germline loops: CDR1 MGHRA, CDR2 YSYEKL. The CDR3 loop is CASSQRTTSGSSYEQYF. In DNA, the CDR3 is TGCGCCAGCAGCCAACGAACTACTAGCGGGAGCTCCTACGAGCAGTACTTC.

The CDR3 nucleotides are TGTGCCAGCAAAGGGGGGCTTGCTAATGAAAAACTGTTTTTT. Protein sequence: CASKGGLANEKLFF. The chain joins TRBV6-5 to TRBJ1-4; D perhaps matches TRBD1 (6 bases). Trimming shortened V by 7 bases and J by 3 bases, and 12 bases separated the two germline ends. In germline, CDR1 is MNHEY, CDR2 SVGAGI. This CDR3 has 14 amino acids.

The V call is TRBV30, the J call TRBJ1-2, with TRBD1 matching over 7 bases. From germline, CDR1 is GTSNPN and CDR2 SVGIG (reference sequence). CDR3 length equals 12 residues. The V and J ends lost 8 bases and 4 bases, in that order; junction bases with no gene match: 7. CDR3 amino acids: CAAPTGLYGYTF. CDR3 DNA: TGTGCCGCCCCGACAGGGCTCTATGGCTACACCTTC.

The CDR3 nucleotides are TGTGCCAGCAGCGAAAACCCCCCCGGGCTAGCAGAAACCTACGAGCAGTACTTC. Translated, it gives CASSENPPGLAETYEQYF. The rearrangement uses TRBV6-1 and TRBJ2-7, with a possible D match to TRBD2 (5 bases). The germline V gene encodes CDR1 MNHNS and CDR2 SASEGT. V was shortened by 6 bases and J by 2 bases, with 26 bases between the two germline ends. This CDR3 has 18 amino acids.

This clone has just one count. The chain has TRBV4-3 and TRBJ2-7; 11 nucleotides match TRBD2. V dropped 2 bases and J dropped 3; count of bases not matched to a gene: 12. The CDR3 extends over 18 amino acids. The germline gives CDR1 LGHNA, CDR2 YSLEER. The CDR3 sequence is CASSQLTSGTAGFYEQYF. As DNA, the CDR3 is TGCGCCAGCAGCCAACTGACTAGCGGGACGGCGGGGTTCTACGAGCAGTACTTC.

J is TRBJ1-1 and V is TRBV11-2; the D is unclear. The V and J ends lost 3 bases and 6 bases respectively, with 14 bases between them. Germline CDR1 is SGHAT and CDR2 is FQNNGV. This CDR3 comprises 14 residues. The CDR3 bases are TGTGCCAGCAGCTTCACGAGGGCCACCTCTGAAGCTTTCTTT. Translation gives CASSFTRATSEAFF. The full variable domain, rest sourced from reference TRBV11-2 and TRBJ1-1, is EAGVAQSPRYKIIEKRQSVAFWCNPISGHATLYWYQQILGQGPKLLIQFQNNGVVDDSQLPKDRFSAERLKGVDSTLKIQPAKLEDSAVYLCASSFTRATSEAFFGQGTRLTVV.

CDR3 in DNA: TGTGCCAGCAGCTTAGATGGTCAGTCAAGCTCCTACGAGCAGTACTTC. Translation: CASSLDGQSSSYEQYF. The chain employs TRBV11-2 and TRBJ2-7; D uncertain. V gave up 0 bases and J gave up 0 bases, with 12 bases separating them. Looked up from germline, CDR1 is SGHAT and CDR2 is FQNNGV. This CDR3 has 16 amino acids.

For the CDR3, the DNA is TGTGCCAGCAGCGCAGGACAGGGGGAGGCCGGGGAGCTGTTTTTT. Residues: CASSAGQGEAGELFF. The chain combines TRBV7-7 with TRBJ2-2; TRBD1 aligns across 10 bases. J lost 6 bases, V lost 5 bases, and 6 bases had no gene match. This CDR3 contains 15 residues. Per germline, CDR1 SSHAT and CDR2 FNYEAQ (reference sequence). The full variable domain, its missing parts supplied by reference TRBV7-7 and TRBJ2-2, is GAGVSQSPRYKVTKRGQDVTLRCDPISSHATLYWYQQALGQGPEFLTYFNYEAQPDKSGLPSDRFSAERPEGSISTLTIQRTEQRDSAMYRCASSAGQGEAGELFFGEGSRLTVL.

This sequence joins TRBV5-1 and TRBJ2-5; unclear D gene. The CDR3 is made up of 13 amino acids. The germline CDR1 and CDR2 sequences are SGHRS and YFSETQ. V lost 2 bases and J 2 bases, leaving 7 bases between the germline ends. CDR3 region: CASSFVGQETQYF. CDR3 nucleotide sequence: TGCGCCAGCAGCTTCGTCGGGCAAGAGACCCAGTACTTC.

The chain recombines TRBV18 with TRBJ2-1, with 8 nucleotides matching TRBD2. Germline V CDR1 and CDR2: KGHSH, LQKENI. V lost 6 bases to trimming and J lost 6 bases; unmatched junction nucleotides: 10. The CDR3 is made up of 15 amino acids. CDR3 DNA: TGTGCCAGCTCGCCAAGCGGGAGAGGGACCAATGAGCAGTTCTTC. Its translation: CASSPSGRGTNEQFF. The entire variable domain, with the rest obtained from reference TRBV18 and TRBJ2-1, is as follows: NAGVMQNPRHLVRRRGQEARLRCSPMKGHSHVYWYRQLPEEGLKFMVYLQKENIIDESGMPKERFSAEFPKEGPSILRIQQVVRGDSAAYFCASSPSGRGTNEQFFGPGTRLTVL.

This rearrangement joins TRBV19 to TRBJ2-7; D is possibly TRBD1 (6 bases). CDR1 LNHDA and CDR2 SQIVND come from the germline V gene (reference sequence). V was clipped by 5 bases and J by 2 bases, with 16 bases between them. The CDR3 runs to 15 residues. The CDR3 DNA is TGTGCCAGTAGTTTAGGGACATTCCCTGCCTACGAGCAGTACTTC. This gives the protein CASSLGTFPAYEQYF.

V usage is TRBV5-4 and J usage is TRBJ1-1; 7 bases agree with TRBD1. Trimming at V came to 4 bases and at J to 0 bases, leaving 6 bases not matched to a gene. The CDR3 sequence is 15 residues long. CDR1 is SGHNT and CDR2 is YYREEE in the germline V gene (reference sequence). The CDR3 nucleotides are TGTGCCAGCAGCCCCCGACAGGGAGTGAACACTGAAGCTTTCTTT. Amino acids: CASSPRQGVNTEAFF.

The genes are TRBV6-5 and TRBJ2-3; 9 bases are shared with TRBD2. Trimming took 5 bases from V and 4 from J; bases not matched to a gene: 4. CDR1 and CDR2 from the germline V gene are MNHEY and SVGAGI. This CDR3 region has 14 residues. CDR3 region: CASSPLAGADTQYF. DNA for the CDR3: TGTGCCAGCAGTCCCTTAGCGGGGGCAGATACGCAGTATTTT.

V usage is TRBV6-5 and J usage is TRBJ1-2; TRBD1 matches 7 bases. V trimming: 2 bases; J trimming: 6 bases; junction bases outside the gene matches: 9. Germline CDR1 MNHEY, CDR2 SVGAGI. This CDR3 has 15 amino acids. CDR3 sequence (DNA): TGTGCCAGCAGTTACGCGGACAGGCTTACGAATGGCTACACCTTC. Its translation: CASSYADRLTNGYTF.

The chain recombines TRBV18 with TRBJ2-7, with TRBD2 matching 8 bases. Per germline, CDR1 KGHSH and CDR2 LQKENI. With 6 bases clipped from V and 7 bases from J, the junction kept 14 bases outside the gene matches. The CDR3 has 15 residues. CDR3 amino acids: CASSEGRGGPGEQYF. DNA of the CDR3: TGTGCCAGCTCGGAAGGCCGCGGGGGGCCTGGGGAGCAGTACTTC.

This sequence joins TRBV6-5 and TRBJ2-7, with D unclear. Germline V gives CDR1 MNHEY, CDR2 SVGAGI. The germline V and J ends were trimmed by 0 bases and 3 bases, with 9 bases remaining between them. The length of the CDR3 is 14 residues. The CDR3 region is CASSYSVGYYEQYF. The CDR3 region has the DNA TGTGCCAGCAGTTACTCGGTAGGATACTACGAGCAGTACTTC.

The rearrangement links TRBV4-2 to TRBJ2-1; D uncertain. Germline lookup yields CDR1 LGHNA and CDR2 YNFKEQ. The CDR3 consists of 15 residues. The V and J ends lost 4 bases and 5 bases respectively, with 15 bases between them. The CDR3 bases are TGTGCCAGCAGCCGACAAGAAACGATAAACAATGAGCAGTTCTTC. Amino acid sequence: CASSRQETINNEQFF.

This chain uses TRBV9 with TRBJ2-3; D unresolved. The CDR3 consists of 14 residues. Trimming pared 0 bases from V and 4 bases from J, leaving 9 bases between. From germline, CDR1 is SGDLS and CDR2 YYNGEE. In DNA form, the CDR3 reads TGTGCCAGCAGCGTAGTCTCCGGGCCAGATACGCAGTATTTT. Residues: CASSVVSGPDTQYF.

The gene calls are TRBV5-8 and TRBJ2-3; 7 bases fit TRBD1. V lost 3 bases to trimming and J lost 2 bases; unmatched junction nucleotides: 3. The germline CDR1 and CDR2 sequences are SGHTS and YDEGEE. The CDR3 consists of 14 residues. DNA of the CDR3: TGTGCCAGCAGCTGGGGACAGAACACAGATACGCAGTATTTT. Translation: CASSWGQNTDTQYF. The full variable domain, its missing parts supplied by reference TRBV5-8 and TRBJ2-3, is EAGVTQSPTHLIKTRGQQATLRCSPISGHTSVYWYQQALGLGLQFLLWYDEGEERNRGNFPPRFSGRQFPNYSSELNVNALELEDSALYLCASSWGQNTDTQYFGPGTRLTVL.

The V gene is TRBV28, the J gene TRBJ2-3; 16 nucleotides agree with TRBD2. The junction had 7 bases not matched to a gene; V was cut back by 3 bases and J by 7 bases. The CDR3 is made up of 17 amino acids. CDR1 and CDR2 (germline): MDHEN, SYDVKM. CDR3 bases: TGTGCCAGCAGTTTGTCGGGACTAGCGGGGGGGGTGAATACGCAGTATTTT. This encodes CASSLSGLAGGVNTQYF.

This chain uses TRBV29-1 with TRBJ1-1, with 9 nucleotides matching TRBD1. From germline, CDR1 is SQVTM and CDR2 ANQGSEA. The CDR3 is 13 amino acids. Germline trimming cut 4 bases from V and 10 bases from J; bases unmatched to any gene: 10. The CDR3, as DNA: TGCAGCGTTGGTCCGTCCGGGACAGGGTTAGCTTTCTTT. This sequence encodes CSVGPSGTGLAFF.

This clone was seen more than once but under ten times. An end of the junction does not agree with germline; a read error may underlie this. V usage is TRBV7-7 and J usage is TRBJ1-4, with D uncertain. The CDR3 sequence is 13 residues long. Looked up from germline, CDR1 is SSHAT and CDR2 is FNYEAQ (reference sequence). CDR3 amino acids: CASSPGSNEKLFF. Written as DNA, the CDR3 is TGTGCTAGCAGCCCGGGGTCTAATGAAAAACTGTTTTTT. Based on the CDR3 plus reference TRBV7-7 and TRBJ1-4, the full variable domain is GAGVSQSPRYKVTKRGQDVTLRCDPISSHATLYWYQQALGQGPEFLTYFNYEAQPDKSGLPSDRFSAERPEGSISTLTIQRTEQRDSAMYRCASSPGSNEKLFFGSGTQLSVL.

The chain employs TRBV30 and TRBJ1-5; 7 bases agree with TRBD1. Germline trimming cut 1 base from V and 2 bases from J; bases unmatched to any gene: 2. CDR1 and CDR2 (germline): GTSNPN, SVGIG (reference sequence). The CDR3 sequence is 14 residues long. CDR3 sequence reads: CAWSDRGRNQPQHF. For the CDR3, the DNA is TGTGCCTGGAGTGACAGGGGACGCAATCAGCCCCAGCATTTT. Based on the CDR3 plus reference TRBV30 and TRBJ1-5, the full variable domain is SQTIHQWPATLVQPVGSPLSLECTVEGTSNPNLYWYRQAAGRGLQLLFYSVGIGQISSEVPQNLSASRPQDRQFILSSKKLLLSDSGFYLCAWSDRGRNQPQHFGDGTRLSIL.

This clone was observed once. The chain couples TRBV30 to TRBJ2-3; TRBD1 or TRBD2 may be the D gene (5 bases each). V was cut by 0 bases and J by 4 bases, with 11 bases left in between. The germline gives CDR1 GTSNPN, CDR2 SVGIG (reference sequence). There are 14 residues in the CDR3. The CDR3 loop is CAWSVRGGADTQYF. For the CDR3, the DNA is TGTGCCTGGAGTGTACGGGGCGGCGCAGATACGCAGTATTTT.

The chain couples TRBV5-1 to TRBJ2-2; D remains ambiguous. This CDR3 contains 15 residues. V was trimmed by 0 bases and J by 6 bases, leaving 12 bases between them. The germline CDR1 and CDR2 sequences are SGHRS and YFSETQ. The CDR3 nucleotides are TGCGCCAGCAGCTTGGGTCTGGTAAATGCCGGGGAGCTGTTTTTT. Its protein is CASSLGLVNAGELFF.

The J gene is TRBJ2-3, the V gene TRBV27; 8 bases line up with TRBD2. J was trimmed by 6 bases and V by 5 bases; bases with no gene match: 13. Germline V gives CDR1 MNHEY, CDR2 SMNVEV (reference sequence). The CDR3 has 16 residues. The CDR3 DNA reads TGTGCCAGCAGTCACCGAGCGGGAGTGGGTGGGGATACGCAGTATTTT. It codes for CASSHRAGVGGDTQYF.

This chain links TRBV2 with TRBJ2-5; D remains unclear. The CDR3 spans 12 residues. Per the germline V gene, CDR1 is SNHLY and CDR2 is FYNNEI. Trimming removed 4 bases at V and 2 bases at J, with 5 bases between. The DNA for the CDR3 is TGTGCCAGCAGTGGTTTACAAGAGACCCAGTACTTC. Its protein product is CASSGLQETQYF.